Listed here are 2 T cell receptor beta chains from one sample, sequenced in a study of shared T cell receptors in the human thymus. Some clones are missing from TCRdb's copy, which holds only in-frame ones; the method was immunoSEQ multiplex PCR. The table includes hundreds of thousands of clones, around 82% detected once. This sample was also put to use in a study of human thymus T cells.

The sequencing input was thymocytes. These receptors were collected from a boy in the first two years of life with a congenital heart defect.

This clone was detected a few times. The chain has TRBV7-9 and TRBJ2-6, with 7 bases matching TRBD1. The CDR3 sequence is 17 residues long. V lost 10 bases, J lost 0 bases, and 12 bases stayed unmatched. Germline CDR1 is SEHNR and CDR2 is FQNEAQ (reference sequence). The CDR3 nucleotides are TGTGCCACCTCACTCGAGGGGGACAGCTCTGGGGCCAACGTCCTGACTTTC. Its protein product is CATSLEGDSSGANVLTF.

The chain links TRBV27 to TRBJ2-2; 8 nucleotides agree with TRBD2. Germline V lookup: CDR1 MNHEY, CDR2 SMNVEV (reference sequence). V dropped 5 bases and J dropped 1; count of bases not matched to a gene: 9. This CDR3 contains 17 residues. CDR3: CASSKVSGSGNTGELFF. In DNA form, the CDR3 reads TGTGCCAGCAGTAAGGTCAGCGGGAGTGGGAACACCGGGGAGCTGTTTTTT.